One sample yielded the 13 T cell receptor beta chains listed below, sequenced in a study of T-cell reconstitution after alpha-beta-depleted transplantation in children. The library targeted TCRbeta and was prepared with unique molecular identifiers. TCRdb called the PCR reads again in MiXCR, with one record for every CDR3 protein. This table holds 2,500 to 3,500 distinct CDR3 sequences, about 20% found once. The sequences come from PBMCs, mostly from graft donor cells, collected 60 days after TCRalphabeta/CD19-depleted stem cell transplant. Source of these receptors: a female patient aged 5 to 17 who had a stem cell transplant for acute lymphoblastic leukemia, so the T cells may come from the graft donor.

Many counts were recorded for this clonotype. V gene TRBV7-9 combines with J gene TRBJ2-6; tentatively, D is TRBD2 (5 bases). Trimming left V 6 bases short and J 0 bases short, with 9 bases between. The CDR3 covers 15 residues. Germline lookup yields CDR1 SEHNR and CDR2 FQNEAQ (reference sequence). The CDR3 nucleotides are TGTGCCAGCAGGACCCGGGGCTCTGGGGCCAACGTCCTGACTTTC. Amino acids: CASRTRGSGANVLTF. The full variable domain, with the rest looked up from reference TRBV7-9 and TRBJ2-6, is DTGVSQNPRHKITKRGQNVTFRCDPISEHNRLYWYRQTLGQGPEFLTYFQNEAQLEKSRLLSDRFSAERPKGSFSTLEIQRTEQGDSAMYLCASRTRGSGANVLTFGAGSRLTVL.

This clonotype was counted ten times or more. The rearrangement joins TRBV5-4 to TRBJ1-1, with 7 bases fitting TRBD1. From germline, CDR1 is SGHNT and CDR2 YYREEE (reference sequence). This CDR3 has 19 residues. Losses at the gene ends were 3 bases for V and 1 base for J; bases not matched to a gene: 18. The CDR3, as DNA: TGTGCCAGCAGCTCGACTCCGGGACAGTGGACTTTGGGGAACACTGAAGCTTTCTTT. It yields the protein CASSSTPGQWTLGNTEAFF.

This clonotype has a count of ten or more. A read error may account for a junction end that differs from germline. The rearrangement links TRBV7-2 to TRBJ2-3; TRBD2 aligns across 10 bases. Germline CDR1 and CDR2: SGHTA and FQGNSA. The CDR3 spans 15 residues. This CDR3 reads CASSLAGLAGDAQYF. DNA for the CDR3: TGTGCCAGCAGCTTAGCCGGGCTAGCGGGAGATGCGCAGTATTTT.

This clonotype is termed medium-sized. This sequence joins TRBV5-1 and TRBJ2-1; 8 bases align to TRBD1. Losses at the gene ends were 4 bases for V and 2 bases for J; bases not matched to a gene: 2. Germline lookup yields CDR1 SGHRS and CDR2 YFSETQ. The length of the CDR3 is 14 residues. The CDR3 DNA follows: TGCGCCAGCAGCAGGGACAGGACCTACAATGAGCAGTTCTTC. Protein sequence: CASSRDRTYNEQFF.

This chain uses TRBV12-3 or TRBV12-4 with TRBJ1-1, with D possibly being TRBD1 (5 bases). Trimming left V 5 bases short and J 4 bases short, with 11 bases between. The CDR3 is made up of 13 amino acids. The CDR3 here is CASSPQRGTEAFF. The CDR3 bases are TGTGCCAGCAGTCCCCAGAGGGGCACTGAAGCTTTCTTT.

This clonotype came up many times. The genes are TRBV9 and TRBJ1-1; 7 positions match TRBD1. The ends lost 4 bases at V and 7 bases at J; junction bases unmatched: 10. CDR1 is SGDLS and CDR2 is YYNGEE in the germline V gene. The length of the CDR3 is 14 residues. The chain's CDR3 is CASSSRGRWSEAFF. CDR3 nucleotides: TGTGCCAGCAGCAGTAGGGGGCGGTGGAGTGAAGCTTTCTTT.

This clonotype was observed at least ten times. The CDR3 protein is CASSARSGGQETQYF. In nucleotides, the CDR3 is TGTGCCAGCAGCGCCCGTAGCGGGGGCCAAGAGACCCAGTACTTC. The rearrangement links TRBV7-9 to TRBJ2-5; 9 bases are shared with TRBD2. V lost 5 bases and J lost 1; bases outside the gene matches: 5. Germline-derived CDR1 and CDR2 are SEHNR and FQNEAQ (reference sequence). This CDR3 has 15 amino acids.

This clonotype was counted ten times or more. The chain employs TRBV6-6 and TRBJ2-1, with D maybe TRBD2 (5 bases). Trimming pared 3 bases from V and 7 bases from J, leaving 7 bases between. Looked up from germline, CDR1 is MNHNY and CDR2 is SVGAGI (reference sequence). The CDR3 has 12 amino acids. The CDR3 spells CASSYGLNEQFF. As DNA, the CDR3 is TGTGCCAGCAGTTATGGACTTAATGAGCAGTTCTTC.

V usage is TRBV20-1 and J usage is TRBJ1-2, with 7 bases that match TRBD1. Germline CDR1 reads DFQATT; CDR2 reads SNEGSKA (reference sequence). V gave up 3 bases and J gave up 1 base; unmatched junction bases: 5. CDR3 length equals 14 residues. For the CDR3, the DNA is TGCAGTGCTAGTAGAGGGGACAGTAACTATGGCTACACCTTC. Its translation: CSASRGDSNYGYTF.

By sample fraction, this clonotype is medium-sized. V gene TRBV7-2 combines with J gene TRBJ1-2; a possible D gene is TRBD1 (5 bases). V lost 5 bases to trimming and J lost 4 bases, with 20 bases between them. The V gene's germline CDR1 is SGHTA and CDR2 FQGNSA. The CDR3 is 16 amino acids. CDR3 DNA: TGTGCCAGCAGCCACCGTCGGCGACAGAGGAGCTATGGCTACACCTTC. Its translation: CASSHRRRQRSYGYTF. The full variable domain, its missing parts supplied by reference TRBV7-2 and TRBJ1-2, is GAGVSQSPSNKVTEKGKDVELRCDPISGHTALYWYRQSLGQGLEFLIYFQGNSAPDKSGLPSDRFSAERTGGSVSTLTIQRTQQEDSAVYLCASSHRRRQRSYGYTFGSGTRLTVV.

In the case of this clonotype: A much bigger clone sits one base away, suggesting this may be a read error. V is TRBV7-2 and J is TRBJ2-7, with 9 bases matching TRBD2. The CDR3 length is 17 residues. Trimming took 2 bases from V and 6 from J; bases not matched to a gene: 14. Germline CDR1 reads SGHTA; CDR2 reads FQGNSA. The CDR3: CASSLKSVVAGVSEQYF. Written as DNA, the CDR3 is TGTGCCAGCAGCTTAAAATCGGTGGTAGCGGGGGTATCCGAGCAGTACTTC.

This clonotype was counted many times. The V and J genes are TRBV7-9 and TRBJ2-7, with D maybe TRBD2 (7 bases). CDR1 is SEHNR and CDR2 is FQNEAQ in the germline V gene (reference sequence). The CDR3 is 14 amino acids. Trimming removed 5 bases from V and 2 bases from J, with 13 bases in between. The CDR3 coding sequence is TGTGCCAGCAGCCCCAGGGGAGGGACCTACGAGCAGTACTTC. This translates into CASSPRGGTYEQYF.

This clonotype was detected many times. The gene calls are TRBV7-9 and TRBJ1-3; D gene unclear. The V and J ends lost 1 base and 0 bases respectively, with 7 bases between them. CDR1 and CDR2 (germline): SEHNR, FQNEAQ (reference sequence). This CDR3 contains 15 residues. As DNA, the CDR3 is TGTGCCAGCAGCTTAGGGCAGAGCTCTGGAAACACCATATATTTT. Amino acid sequence: CASSLGQSSGNTIYF.